This is a list of T cell receptor beta chains from one sample in a study of blood T cell repertoires in COVID-19. Sequencing used immunoSEQ multiplex PCR; TCRdb keeps in-frame clones, though not all of them. The sample contains around 140,000 clones, less than 80% of which appear only once. The specimen was peripheral blood. These receptors came from a woman older than 75 with active or convalescent COVID-19. The CDR3 runs from the conserved cysteine through the conserved F or W. The order of the fields is clone size, J gene, D gene, V gene, CDR3 DNA, CDR3 protein. The D gene is left open where the match is weak. Clone size appears in some rows only: once, few, many, or a class for an expanded clone.

clone_size: -
j_call: TRBJ2-1
d_call: TRBD1
v_call: TRBV19
cdr3_nt: TGTGCCAGTAGTAGGGACAGCTACGATGAGCAGTTCTTC
cdr3_aa: CASSRDSYDEQFF

clone_size: -
j_call: TRBJ2-7
d_call: -
v_call: TRBV4-2
cdr3_nt: TGTGCCAGCAGCCCTCTCGGGGGCGAGCAGTACTTC
cdr3_aa: CASSPLGGEQYF

clone_size: -
j_call: TRBJ1-3
d_call: -
v_call: TRBV29-1
cdr3_nt: TGCAGCGTTGCACCACAGGGCTCTGGAAACACCATATATTTT
cdr3_aa: CSVAPQGSGNTIYF

clone_size: -
j_call: TRBJ2-7
d_call: TRBD1
v_call: TRBV27
cdr3_nt: TGTGCCAGCAGTTTACAACAGGGGATTGACGAGCAGTACTTC
cdr3_aa: CASSLQQGIDEQYF

clone_size: -
j_call: TRBJ2-7
d_call: TRBD1
v_call: TRBV2
cdr3_nt: TGTGCCAGCAGCGTTGACAGGGTAGGTGAGCAGTACTTC
cdr3_aa: CASSVDRVGEQYF

clone_size: -
j_call: TRBJ1-1
d_call: TRBD1
v_call: TRBV7-8
cdr3_nt: TGTGCCAGCAGCTTAGTGCCAGGGGGGATCACTGAAGCTTTCTTT
cdr3_aa: CASSLVPGGITEAFF

clone_size: -
j_call: TRBJ1-2
d_call: -
v_call: TRBV7-9
cdr3_nt: TGTGCCAGCAAGGCCCAGGATGGCTACACCTTC
cdr3_aa: CASKAQDGYTF

clone_size: -
j_call: TRBJ1-1
d_call: -
v_call: TRBV3-1/TRBV3-2
cdr3_nt: TGTGCCAGCAGCCTAAACATCCAGGGCCCAGAAGCTTTCTTT
cdr3_aa: CASSLNIQGPEAFF

clone_size: -
j_call: TRBJ1-2
d_call: TRBD1
v_call: TRBV4-3
cdr3_nt: TGCGCCAGCAGCCAAGGCGGGACAGGGGTCGGCTACACCTTC
cdr3_aa: CASSQGGTGVGYTF

clone_size: -
j_call: TRBJ2-2
d_call: -
v_call: TRBV30
cdr3_nt: TGTGCCTGGAGTCTGAACACCGGGGAGCTGTTTTTT
cdr3_aa: CAWSLNTGELFF

clone_size: -
j_call: TRBJ2-7
d_call: TRBD1
v_call: TRBV24-1
cdr3_nt: TGTGCCACCAGTGATTCGGGGACAGGGGGCTACGAGCAGTACTTC
cdr3_aa: CATSDSGTGGYEQYF

clone_size: -
j_call: TRBJ2-1
d_call: -
v_call: TRBV15
cdr3_nt: TGTGCCACCAGCAATTTAGTGTACAATGAGCAGTTCTTC
cdr3_aa: CATSNLVYNEQFF

clone_size: many
j_call: TRBJ2-7
d_call: TRBD1
v_call: TRBV11-2
cdr3_nt: TGTGCCAGCACCCTGGGACAGGGGGCGCAGGAGCAGTACTTC
cdr3_aa: CASTLGQGAQEQYF

clone_size: few
j_call: TRBJ2-3
d_call: -
v_call: TRBV6-5
cdr3_nt: TGTGCCAGCAGTCCCGGTGTGAGGCAAGATACGCAGTATTTT
cdr3_aa: CASSPGVRQDTQYF

clone_size: -
j_call: TRBJ1-1
d_call: TRBD1
v_call: TRBV5-1
cdr3_nt: TGCGCCAGCAGCTTGCCAGGACAGGGCACTGAAGCTTTCTTT
cdr3_aa: CASSLPGQGTEAFF

clone_size: few
j_call: TRBJ1-6
d_call: TRBD1
v_call: TRBV30
cdr3_nt: TGTGCCTGCCAGAAAGGACAGGTATCACCCCTCCACTTT
cdr3_aa: CACQKGQVSPLHF

clone_size: -
j_call: TRBJ1-1
d_call: -
v_call: TRBV9
cdr3_nt: TGTGCCAGCAGCGTAGAGGCCAGGGGAGAGGCTTTCTTT
cdr3_aa: CASSVEARGEAFF

clone_size: -
j_call: TRBJ1-4
d_call: -
v_call: TRBV11-1
cdr3_nt: TGTGCCAGCAGCTCGGGGACATCAGGTGAAAAACTGTTTTTT
cdr3_aa: CASSSGTSGEKLFF

clone_size: once
j_call: TRBJ1-3
d_call: TRBD1
v_call: TRBV5-1
cdr3_nt: TGCGCCAGCAGTGGGACAGTCTCTGGAAACACCATATATTTT
cdr3_aa: CASSGTVSGNTIYF

clone_size: -
j_call: TRBJ1-2
d_call: TRBD1
v_call: TRBV28
cdr3_nt: TGTGCCAGCATCTCCGGACAGGCTGGCTATGGCTACACCTTC
cdr3_aa: CASISGQAGYGYTF

clone_size: -
j_call: TRBJ2-5
d_call: TRBD2
v_call: TRBV5-1
cdr3_nt: TGCGCCAGCAGCTTAAGCGGGGTCCTCCAAGAGACCCAGTACTTC
cdr3_aa: CASSLSGVLQETQYF

clone_size: few
j_call: TRBJ2-1
d_call: -
v_call: TRBV9
cdr3_nt: TGTGCCAGCAGCCCCCGTGACACCCTCTCCTACAATGAGCAGTTCTTC
cdr3_aa: CASSPRDTLSYNEQFF

clone_size: -
j_call: TRBJ1-2
d_call: TRBD1
v_call: TRBV10-3
cdr3_nt: TGTGCCATCAGTGAGTTACCGGGACAGGGTGATGGCTACACCTTC
cdr3_aa: CAISELPGQGDGYTF

clone_size: -
j_call: TRBJ1-6
d_call: TRBD1
v_call: TRBV11-2
cdr3_nt: TGTGCCAGCAGCTTAGATGGCAGGGGGCATTCACCCCTCCACTTT
cdr3_aa: CASSLDGRGHSPLHF

clone_size: -
j_call: TRBJ2-2
d_call: TRBD2
v_call: TRBV9
cdr3_nt: TGTGCCAGCAGCGTAGATCTAGCGGGGCCGAGGGAGCTGTTTTTT
cdr3_aa: CASSVDLAGPRELFF

clone_size: -
j_call: TRBJ2-1
d_call: TRBD1
v_call: TRBV18
cdr3_nt: TGTGCCAGCTCACCGGGACAGGGGGCGAAGCAGTTCTTC
cdr3_aa: CASSPGQGAKQFF

clone_size: -
j_call: TRBJ1-2
d_call: TRBD1
v_call: TRBV6-5
cdr3_nt: TGTGCCAGCAGAGACACAGGGGGGCACGGCTACACCTTC
cdr3_aa: CASRDTGGHGYTF

clone_size: -
j_call: TRBJ2-7
d_call: -
v_call: TRBV11-2
cdr3_nt: TGTGCCAGCAGCTTCAGACGGGGGGCGACGGACGAGCAGTACTTC
cdr3_aa: CASSFRRGATDEQYF

clone_size: -
j_call: TRBJ2-1
d_call: TRBD2
v_call: TRBV27
cdr3_nt: TGTGCCAGCAGTGCGAGGGGACTAGCGGGGATCAATGAGCAGTTCTTC
cdr3_aa: CASSARGLAGINEQFF

clone_size: -
j_call: TRBJ1-5
d_call: -
v_call: TRBV19
cdr3_nt: TGTGCCAGTAGCGGGGTTTCTCAGCCCCAGCATTTT
cdr3_aa: CASSGVSQPQHF

clone_size: once
j_call: TRBJ1-2
d_call: TRBD1
v_call: TRBV7-8
cdr3_nt: TGTGCCAGCAGCCAGACGGGACAGAACTATGGCTACACCTTC
cdr3_aa: CASSQTGQNYGYTF